This T cell receptor beta chain was recovered during a study of neoadjuvant anti-PD-1 for oral cavity cancer. CDR1 and CDR2 (germline): SGHNT, YENEEA. The germline V and J ends were trimmed by 5 bases and 9 bases, with 14 bases remaining between them. The CDR3 totals 13 residues. TCRdb keeps only in-frame clones here, not all; method: immunoSEQ multiplex PCR. The sample consists of tens of thousands of clones, approximately 79% of them appearing once. The chain couples TRBV11-3 to TRBJ2-1, with a possible D match to TRBD2 (6 bases). The sample here was PBMCs, taken before nivolumab (anti-PD-1) treatment. The TCR sequence derives from a person between 35 and 79 years old with oral cavity squamous cell carcinoma. In DNA form, the CDR3 reads TGTGCCAGCAGCCCACCGGGAGTCCTTGAGCAGTTCTTC. Its translation is CASSPPGVLEQFF.